Reported below is one T cell receptor (beta chain). CDR1 GTSNPN and CDR2 SVGIG come from the germline V gene (reference sequence). The CDR3 is 11 amino acids. Both 60 Vbeta primers and 13 Jbeta primers went into the PCR. Here immunoSEQ multiplex PCR was the method, and the copy in TCRdb shows in-frame clones only, minus some. The sample features 50,000 or so clones, with roughly 2% in its top ten. The sample comes from a study of cytomegalovirus exposure and HLA in healthy donors. V gene TRBV30 combines with J gene TRBJ1-2; D is ambiguous. This clonotype originated in a woman in her late teens or twenties in good health and CMV-seronegative. Material: PBMCs. The CDR3 DNA sequence: TGTGCTGAAACGGGGTTCTATGGCTACACCTTC. Translating it yields CAETGFYGYTF.